The rows below give T cell receptor beta chains drawn from one sample of a study of beta chain features in type 1 diabetes. Sequencing was performed with immunoSEQ multiplex PCR; in TCRdb, only in-frame clones are kept and a portion is missing. Among under 300,000 clones, 8% were seen once, and the ten largest hold roughly 0.94%. The sample taken for sequencing was central memory CD4+ T cells from blood. The origin of the receptors is a woman under 30 in good health. Each CDR3 is given with its conserved first and last residue. D genes are given only for firm matches. The size field is filled for only some rows; it gives once, few, many or a size class.

TGCGCCAGCGCGCAGGTCACAGATACGCAGTATTTT	CASAQVTDTQYF	TRBV5-1	few	NA	TRBJ2-3
TGTGCCAGCAGTCGGACGTTGGGGGGCTCCTACGAGCAGTACTTC	CASSRTLGGSYEQYF	TRBV2	NA	NA	TRBJ2-7
TGTGCCAGCATTGAGAACAGCCTCACAGATACGCAGTATTTT	CASIENSLTDTQYF	TRBV6-6	NA	NA	TRBJ2-3
TGTGCCAGCAGCTTAAGACCCCGACAGCTATTATCTGGGGCCAACGTCCTGACTTTC	CASSLRPRQLLSGANVLTF	TRBV5-4	NA	NA	TRBJ2-6
TGTGCCAGCAGCCGTATAGCGGGAGTGGTTAATGAGCAGTTCTTC	CASSRIAGVVNEQFF	TRBV7-2	few	TRBD2	TRBJ2-1
TGTGCCTGCGTAAAGGACAGCATGGGGTCACCCCTCCACTTT	CACVKDSMGSPLHF	TRBV30	NA	NA	TRBJ1-6
TGTGCCACCAGCAGAGATCGGGGCCTTGGTGGCTACACCTTC	CATSRDRGLGGYTF	TRBV15	few	NA	TRBJ1-2
TGTGCCAGCAGTTACTCGGGGGCGGATTGGGCCTTCGAGCAGTACTTC	CASSYSGADWAFEQYF	TRBV6-5	few	NA	TRBJ2-7
TGTGCCAGCAGCTCGGGAGCCTCCTTCAATGAGCAGTTCTTC	CASSSGASFNEQFF	TRBV7-4	few	NA	TRBJ2-1
TGTGCCAGCAGCAATTTAAAGGCTAGCGGGGACAATGAGCAGTTCTTC	CASSNLKASGDNEQFF	TRBV21-1	many	NA	TRBJ2-1
TGTGCCAGCAGCTTGCGGAGTACTGGGGCCAACGTCCTGACTTTC	CASSLRSTGANVLTF	TRBV7-6	NA	NA	TRBJ2-6
TGTGCCAGCAGCTTCGACCGCAATCAGCCCCAGCATTTT	CASSFDRNQPQHF	TRBV7-2	few	NA	TRBJ1-5
TGTGCCAGCAGTGAAAACAGAGATCAGCCCCAGCATTTT	CASSENRDQPQHF	TRBV6-1	NA	NA	TRBJ1-5
TGTGCCAGCAGCCTTTCCACCGGGGAGCTGTTTTTT	CASSLSTGELFF	TRBV7-3	NA	NA	TRBJ2-2
TGTGCCAGCAGCGTAGTGGGACAGGGGGACACTGAAGCTTTCTTT	CASSVVGQGDTEAFF	TRBV9	few	TRBD1	TRBJ1-1
TGTGCCAGCAGCTCATCGGACACCCTGGGAGGCTACACCTTC	CASSSSDTLGGYTF	TRBV7-9	few	NA	TRBJ1-2
TGTGCCAGCAGCTTAGCGGGGGGGCCGGAAGGGACCCAGTACTTC	CASSLAGGPEGTQYF	TRBV11-3	NA	TRBD2	TRBJ2-5
TGTGCCAGCAGCTTACGGTGGACAAGCACAGATACGCAGTATTTT	CASSLRWTSTDTQYF	TRBV7-8	many	NA	TRBJ2-3
TGCGCCAGCAGCCGGGGCAGCGGGGCCAATATAGATACGCAGTATTTT	CASSRGSGANIDTQYF	TRBV4-1	few	TRBD2	TRBJ2-3
TGTGCCAGCAGCGCAAACAGGGGCTATAATTCACCCCTCCACTTT	CASSANRGYNSPLHF	TRBV11-2	NA	TRBD1	TRBJ1-6
TGTGCCAGCTCCTGGGGGGGCATGAACACTGAAGCTTTCTTT	CASSWGGMNTEAFF	TRBV14	few	NA	TRBJ1-1
TGCGCCAGCAGCCAAGGTCATGGAACAGGGGGCCAGCCCCAGCATTTT	CASSQGHGTGGQPQHF	TRBV4-1	NA	TRBD1	TRBJ1-5
TGTGCCAGCTCACCATCGCAGGGGGACGAGCAGTTCTTC	CASSPSQGDEQFF	TRBV18	NA	TRBD1	TRBJ2-1
TGTGCCAGCAGTCCCCCCTACAATCAGCCCCAGCATTTT	CASSPPYNQPQHF	TRBV28	few	NA	TRBJ1-5
TGTGCCAGCAGAATCGGACAGGCCGCAGATACGCAGTATTTT	CASRIGQAADTQYF	TRBV7-2	NA	TRBD1	TRBJ2-3
TGTGCCAGTAGTATATATCAGGGGAGGGACACTGAAGCTTTCTTT	CASSIYQGRDTEAFF	TRBV19	many	NA	TRBJ1-1
TGTGCCAGCAGCCGAACAGGGGTTCGTTCCTATAATTCACCCCTCCACTTT	CASSRTGVRSYNSPLHF	TRBV4-2	NA	TRBD1	TRBJ1-6
TGTGCCTCGCGACGTGGGGGAACGGGAGAAGCTTTCTTT	CASRRGGTGEAFF	TRBV30	few	NA	TRBJ1-1
TGTGCCAGCAGTAAGACCTCCTACAATGAGCAGTTCTTC	CASSKTSYNEQFF	TRBV25-1	few	NA	TRBJ2-1
TGTGCCAGCAGCCACGGACAGGCCACAGATACGCAGTATTTT	CASSHGQATDTQYF	TRBV7-9	NA	TRBD1	TRBJ2-3
TGTGCCAGCAGCTTTCCCGGACAGGGGAGTTTCAATGAGCAGTTCTTC	CASSFPGQGSFNEQFF	TRBV11-3	many	TRBD1	TRBJ2-1
TGCGCCAGCAGCCAAGATATGTTGAGGGCTAGCGGGACGAAATACAATGAGCAGTTCTTC	CASSQDMLRASGTKYNEQFF	TRBV4-3	NA	TRBD2	TRBJ2-1
TGTGCCAGCATGATACAGGGTGTCAATTCACCCCTCCACTTT	CASMIQGVNSPLHF	TRBV2	many	NA	TRBJ1-6
TGTGCCAGCAGTTCGCCAGTAGGATACAATGAGCAGTTCTTC	CASSSPVGYNEQFF	TRBV6-6	few	NA	TRBJ2-1
TGCGCCAGCGGGACAGGGGCCTTTTATGGCTACACCTTC	CASGTGAFYGYTF	TRBV5-1	NA	TRBD1	TRBJ1-2
TGTGCCAGCAGCATGGGGACTAGCGTAGATACGCAGTATTTT	CASSMGTSVDTQYF	TRBV5-6	few	TRBD2	TRBJ2-3
TGCGCCAGCAGCTTAACGGACGGATTTGAAGCTTTCTTT	CASSLTDGFEAFF	TRBV5-1	few	NA	TRBJ1-1
TGTGCCAGCAGCCCCCGACAGGGGGCTGCTGAGACCCAGTACTTC	CASSPRQGAAETQYF	TRBV14	few	TRBD1	TRBJ2-5
TGTGCCACCAGCAGAATAAATGAAAAACTGTTTTTT	CATSRINEKLFF	TRBV15	few	NA	TRBJ1-4
TGTGCCAGCAGGAGAGCAGGTTCGGGTAATGAAAAACTGTTTTTT	CASRRAGSGNEKLFF	TRBV27	few	NA	TRBJ1-4
TGCGCCAGCAGCTTACTGGGACAGGGTACTGCAGATACGCAGTATTTT	CASSLLGQGTADTQYF	TRBV5-1	few	TRBD1	TRBJ2-3
TGTGCCAGCAGTGACGGCAGAAATAGCAATCAGCCCCAGCATTTT	CASSDGRNSNQPQHF	TRBV2	many	NA	TRBJ1-5
TGTGCCAGCAGCCTCCCGGGCCGAACCAGGAAGTTCTTC	CASSLPGRTRKFF	TRBV14	many	NA	TRBJ2-1
TGTGCCAGCAGCTTAACTACCGGGACCTCGAACACTGAAGCTTTCTTT	CASSLTTGTSNTEAFF	TRBV11-2	few	NA	TRBJ1-1
TGTGCCAGCAGCACCCGACCCTCGAGCTCCTACGAGCAGTACTTC	CASSTRPSSSYEQYF	TRBV21-1	few	NA	TRBJ2-7
TGTGCCAGCAGTGTGGCAGGGGACAATTCACCCCTCCACTTT	CASSVAGDNSPLHF	TRBV2	few	NA	TRBJ1-6
TGTGCCAGCAGCTTACTCGACAGGGAGGGCTACGAGCAGTACTTC	CASSLLDREGYEQYF	TRBV7-3	few	NA	TRBJ2-7
TGTGCCAGCAGCAAAACCCCCCTTGAGACCCAGTACTTC	CASSKTPLETQYF	TRBV7-3	few	NA	TRBJ2-5
TGTGCCAGCAGCCTCCGGGACAGGGGGTTCCCCGGGGAGCTGTTTTTT	CASSLRDRGFPGELFF	TRBV14	NA	TRBD1	TRBJ2-2
TGTGCCAGCTCACTTTATAAGGTGGACAGGCGGATGAACACTGAAGCTTTCTTT	CASSLYKVDRRMNTEAFF	TRBV18	NA	TRBD1	TRBJ1-1
TGTGCCAGCAGCGTAGACTACAGCTATGGCTACACCTTC	CASSVDYSYGYTF	TRBV9	few	NA	TRBJ1-2
TGTGCCAGCAGCGTAACCTCGGGGGACGGCGATCAAGCTTTCTTT	CASSVTSGDGDQAFF	TRBV9	few	NA	TRBJ1-1
TGTGCCAGCAGCTTGATGGGACCCGAGAACACTGAAGCTTTCTTT	CASSLMGPENTEAFF	TRBV7-9	few	NA	TRBJ1-1
TGTGCCAGCAGAACCTCTGGGGCCAACGTCCTGACTTTC	CASRTSGANVLTF	TRBV28	few	NA	TRBJ2-6
TGTGCCAGCAGCCAAGCAGATACGCAGTATTTT	CASSQADTQYF	TRBV7-9	few	NA	TRBJ2-3
TGCAGCGGTGTTCCAACAGGGGCGGGCGGCGAGCAGTTCTTC	CSGVPTGAGGEQFF	TRBV29-1	few	TRBD1	TRBJ2-1
TGTGCCAGCAGCGTAGACACTAGCGGGAGGACCTACAATGAGCAGTTCTTC	CASSVDTSGRTYNEQFF	TRBV9	many	TRBD2	TRBJ2-1
TGTGCCAGCAGACCAGACATACGATCGGACACTGAAGCTTTCTTT	CASRPDIRSDTEAFF	TRBV9	NA	NA	TRBJ1-1
TGTGCCAGCAGTGATATAGGGGCCGGGGAGCTGTTTTTT	CASSDIGAGELFF	TRBV25-1	few	NA	TRBJ2-2
TGTGCCAGCAGCTTAGCGAACCGGGTACAAGCTAAGTCACCCCTCCACTTT	CASSLANRVQAKSPLHF	TRBV7-2	many	NA	TRBJ1-6